The present T cell receptor (beta chain) was sequenced within a study of shared clonotypes between healthy human individuals. Study in general: Donors consisted of two women and a few men between 18 and 49.

Points on this clone: The antigen is undetermined.

TCRdb's table, derived via immunoSEQ multiplex PCR, lists solely in-frame clones and lacks some. The table records approximately 2.3 million clones, 90% to 95% of them present only once. Germline-derived CDR1 and CDR2 are MNHNY and SVGAGI (reference sequence). The CDR3 runs to 16 residues. Trimming shortened V by 5 bases and J by 4 bases, and 19 bases separated the two germline ends. Findings and caveats of the study: It was only blood that was sampled, and tissue repertoires likely differ.

The origin of this receptor is a man in his late teens or twenties in good health. Some clones in this sample may be carry-over from other donors' samples. V gene TRBV6-6 combines with J gene TRBJ2-3; D unresolved. The sequencing input was naive CD4+ T cells from PBMCs. The subset: CD45RA+ positively selected. DNA of the CDR3: TGTGCCAGCAGTAACGAAAATGGTGGGCTGGCAGATACGCAGTATTTT. Amino acids: CASSNENGGLADTQYF.